The text below deals with one TCR beta chain. A single count supports this clonotype. Its antigen target is currently unknown. Here the CDR3 omits its conserved ending phenylalanine or tryptophan, so a read error is the likely source. Total RNA was isolated from peripheral blood mononuclear cells with TRIzol reagent and was purified using the RNeasy kit. OD 260/280 ratios above 1.9 and RNA integrity numbers above 6.5 were observed for all RNA. The CDR3 is 13 amino acids in total, end residues counted. Only the CDR3 part of the read is kept: 39 bases, read in frame from the first base. After removal of 7 bases from V and 12 bases from J, the junction retains 11 bases not matched to a gene. The germline V gene supplies CDR1 SGHAT and CDR2 FQNNGV. This record comes from a study of tumor-infiltrating lymphocytes in glioblastoma multiforme listed by TCRdb under 2017. About the full investigation: To test whether intratumoral genomic heterogeneity fosters TIL diversity, the study jointly examined somatic mutations, TIL diversity and immune response activity.

General findings and caveats noted by the study authors: The authors noted that sorting T cells into functional subsets, which was not done in this study, would be a future improvement. Only one glioblastoma patient was included in the TCR and somatic mutation analysis, limiting generalizability. Because T cells carry unequal numbers of TCR transcripts, RNA-based TCR sequencing may distort clone frequencies.

TCRB libraries were built from RNA via three nested multiplex PCR rounds using a modified ARM-PCR protocol with multiple V-beta primers and a C-beta primer. TCRB-specific cDNA was synthesized from around 550 ng total RNA with ProtoScript II Reverse Transcriptase and a C-beta primer. No unique molecular identifiers were described for the TCRB libraries. In the third PCR, barcodes and adapters were added over 25 cycles using Deep VentR (exo-) polymerase, and bands of 250-500 bp were then gel purified. TCRB libraries were sequenced with 250 bp paired-end reads on an Illumina HiSeq 2500. The authors' analysis ran thus. The reads were cleaned with Trimmomatic, merged with FLASH and assigned V, D and J segments with MiGEC before being analyzed in VDJtools. VDJtools was used to calculate the Shannon-Wiener diversity index, which quantified repertoire diversity. Starting from the raw public reads, TCRdb applied fastp trimming at Q25, assembled clones with MiXCR and retained in-frame beta chains. Rows are combined by CDR3 protein, so each entry shows the most common genes and DNA. The V and J calls and clone size are TCRdb's, not the authors'. The sample table holds fewer than 25,000 distinct CDR3 sequences, of which roughly 68% were seen once. The ten most abundant clones make up approximately 20% of the sample.

The sequence was obtained from a male donor with glioblastoma. The V gene is TRBV11-2 and the J gene is TRBJ2-1, with 8 bases in between that match TRBD2. Sequencing was carried out using peripheral blood. The CDR3 protein sequence reads: CASIQREIGGQFL. Read as DNA, the sequence is TGTGCCAGCATCCAGCGGGAGATCGGTGGGCAGTTCTTG.